This TCR beta chain was documented in a study of T cells expressing NK-cell markers. Beta-chain TCR cDNA was generated via 5'RACE template switching with UMIs. TCRdb re-called the 5' RACE reads and shows each CDR3 protein once, DNA omitted. This sample's table reports more than 400,000 distinct CDR3 sequences. The CDR3 consists of 13 residues. The receptor was isolated from a woman aged 18 to 69 in good health. The sample comprised blood T cells: a sorted CD56 or NKG2C T cell subset, CD4+ or CD8+ T cells, or bulk PBMC T cells (not recorded which). The chain links TRBV12-3 or TRBV12-4 to TRBJ2-5. The CDR3 reads CASLEGFQETQYF.